Reported below is one T cell receptor (beta chain). This CDR3 spans 14 amino acids. Germline assignment: CDR1 LNHDA and CDR2 SQIVND (reference sequence). Deletions cut 3 bases from V and 13 bases from J, with 21 bases between. The sample comes from a study of blood T cell repertoires in COVID-19. Study-level information: T cells, B-cell-depleted T cells, or PBMCs supplied cDNA or gDNA.

Participant ages covered roughly 18 to 89 years across 24 US areas. Sequenced by immunoSEQ multiplex PCR; TCRdb stores in-frame clones only, minus some. The sample includes around 360,000 clones, more than 70% seen only once; the top ten take 1.5% to 2.5%. This sequence joins TRBV19 and TRBJ1-2, with D possibly TRBD1 on 6 matching bases. Sequencing was carried out using PBMCs or T cells enriched from blood (not recorded which). The TCR originated in a man in his forties or fifties in a cohort exposed to, infected with or recovered from COVID-19 (not recorded which). The CDR3 reads CASSMTGPNRKGTF. In DNA form, the CDR3 reads TGTGCCAGTAGTATGACAGGACCCAATCGGAAAGGCACCTTC.